These T cell receptor beta chains were read from a single sample in a study of shared clonotypes between healthy human individuals. Generated by immunoSEQ multiplex PCR, the TCRdb table keeps only in-frame clones and is missing some. This sample yields some 650,000 clones, of which 95% to 98% are seen a single time; roughly 0.05% belongs to the top ten. Material: naive CD4+ T cells sorted from blood. These receptors were collected from a woman between 25 and 40 years old in good health. Both conserved end residues are part of each CDR3. The D gene is left open where the match is weak.

>TRBD1|TRBJ1-2|TRBV4-1
TGCGCCAGCAGCCAAGGGACAGGGGATAACTATGGCTACACCTTC
CASSQGTGDNYGYTF
>NA|TRBJ1-1|TRBV5-8
TGTGCCAGCAGCTTGGTTGATTCCGGGAGGGCTTTCTTT
CASSLVDSGRAFF
>TRBD2|TRBJ2-7|TRBV11-2
TGTGCCAGCAGCTTAGTTGCTAGCGGGAGTTACGAGCAGTACTTC
CASSLVASGSYEQYF
>TRBD2|TRBJ2-5|TRBV19
TGTGCCAGTAGTATCGTCGGGACTAACGGCCTTGAGACCCAGTACTTC
CASSIVGTNGLETQYF
>TRBD1|TRBJ2-7|TRBV7-8
TGTGCCAGCAACCCAAGGGGACAGAGATACGAGCAGTACTTC
CASNPRGQRYEQYF
>TRBD2|TRBJ2-5|TRBV29-1
TGCAGCGTGGGTAGGGAGGGGACCCAGTACTTC
CSVGREGTQYF
>TRBD1|TRBJ2-5|TRBV11-1
TGTGCCAGCAGCTCGGGACAGGCAAGAGAGACCCAGTACTTC
CASSSGQARETQYF
>NA|TRBJ2-3|TRBV27
TGTGCCAGCAGTTTATCACTGGACACAGATACGCAGTATTTT
CASSLSLDTDTQYF
>TRBD1|TRBJ2-3|TRBV29-1
TGCAGCGTTTCAAGGGGGCAATCCAGCACAGATACGCAGTATTTT
CSVSRGQSSTDTQYF
>TRBD1|TRBJ1-6|TRBV19
TGTGCCAGTAGGTCCGACAGGGGGCGAACTTCACCCCTCCACTTT
CASRSDRGRTSPLHF
>NA|TRBJ2-3|TRBV7-2
TGTGCCAGCAGCTTAGCAGCCAACACAGATACGCAGTATTTT
CASSLAANTDTQYF
>TRBD1|TRBJ2-7|TRBV18
TGTGCCAGCTCTTCCGGGACAGGGCACGAGCAGTACTTC
CASSSGTGHEQYF
>NA|TRBJ1-4|TRBV5-1
TGCGCCAGCAGCTTATCGGGCAGGGAAAAACTGTTTTTT
CASSLSGREKLFF